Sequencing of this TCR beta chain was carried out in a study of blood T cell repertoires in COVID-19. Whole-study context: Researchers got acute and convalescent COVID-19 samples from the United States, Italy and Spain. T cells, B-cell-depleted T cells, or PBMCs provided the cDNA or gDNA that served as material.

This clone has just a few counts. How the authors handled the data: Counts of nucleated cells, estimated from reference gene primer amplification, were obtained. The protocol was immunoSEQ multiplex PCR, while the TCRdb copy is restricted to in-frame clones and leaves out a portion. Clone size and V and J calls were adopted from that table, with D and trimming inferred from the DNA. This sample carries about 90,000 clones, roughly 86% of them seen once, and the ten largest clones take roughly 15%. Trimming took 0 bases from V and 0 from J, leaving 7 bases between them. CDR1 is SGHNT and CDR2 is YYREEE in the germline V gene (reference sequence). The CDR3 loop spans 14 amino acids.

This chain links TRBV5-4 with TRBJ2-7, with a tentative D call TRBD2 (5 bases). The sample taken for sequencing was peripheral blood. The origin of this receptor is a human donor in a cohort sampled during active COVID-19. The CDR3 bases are TGTGCCAGCAGCTTGGGGACTGACTCCTACGAGCAGTACTTC. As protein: CASSLGTDSYEQYF.